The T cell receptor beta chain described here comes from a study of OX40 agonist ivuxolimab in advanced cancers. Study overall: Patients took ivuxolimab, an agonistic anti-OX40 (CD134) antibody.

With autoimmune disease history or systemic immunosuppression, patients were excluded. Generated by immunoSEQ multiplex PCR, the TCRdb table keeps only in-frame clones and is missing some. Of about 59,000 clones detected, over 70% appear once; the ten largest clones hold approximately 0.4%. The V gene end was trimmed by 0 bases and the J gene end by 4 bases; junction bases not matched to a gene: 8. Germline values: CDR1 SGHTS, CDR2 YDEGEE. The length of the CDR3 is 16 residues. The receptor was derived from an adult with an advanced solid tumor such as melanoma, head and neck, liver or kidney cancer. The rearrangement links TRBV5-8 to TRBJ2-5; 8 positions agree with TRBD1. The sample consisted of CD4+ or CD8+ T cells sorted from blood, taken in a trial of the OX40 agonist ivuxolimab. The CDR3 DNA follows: TGTGCCAGCAGCTTGGGATTTCAGGGGGCGATAGAGACCCAGTACTTC. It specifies CASSLGFQGAIETQYF.